What follows are 2 T cell receptor beta chains derived from one specimen sequenced in a study of resident and recirculating memory T cells in vitiligo. Clones were sequenced by immunoSEQ multiplex PCR, and TCRdb holds only the in-frame ones, with some missing. The data hold roughly 76,000 clones, with approximately 90% observed a single time. Specimen: blood. All receptors derive from a male donor with vitiligo.

This chain links TRBV19 with TRBJ2-7; 7 positions match TRBD1. This CDR3 comprises 14 residues. V was clipped by 5 bases and J by 3 bases; unmatched bases: 7. Germline V gene lookup returns CDR1 LNHDA and CDR2 SQIVND (reference sequence). The CDR3 nucleotides are TGTGCCAGTAGTCCGACAGGGACGGGCTACGAGCAGTACTTC. This gives the protein CASSPTGTGYEQYF.

Here the CDR3 DNA reads TGTGCCAGCAGTGAAGTTTGGGGCGTGGATGGCTACACCTTC. Translated, it gives CASSEVWGVDGYTF. This chain connects TRBV6-1 to TRBJ1-2; the D gene is possibly TRBD1 (5 bases). Germline lookup yields CDR1 MNHNS and CDR2 SASEGT. Trimming cost V 1 base and J 6 bases, with 12 bases left between them. This CDR3 is 14 amino acids long.